This T cell receptor beta chain is from a study of Graves' ophthalmopathy and Graves' hyperthyroidism. The length of the CDR3 is 13 residues. V was shortened by 0 bases and J by 1 base, with 6 bases between the two germline ends. Germline values: CDR1 DFQATT, CDR2 SNEGSKA (reference sequence). Ophthalmopathy cases showed moderate-to-severe activity, scoring CAS ≥3 and NOSPECS ≥4, with duration under 3 months. Someone took the PBMCs out of about 9.7 ml of fresh peripheral blood. This clonotype was picked up many times. The antigen is unknown. Amplification of the TCR beta CDR3 regions used RNA transcripts (as template). First-round RT-PCR employed HTBI primers, with a second-round multiplex PCR after it. TCRdb passed the multiplex PCR reads through MiXCR, listing each CDR3 protein once. The top ten clones hold around half of a sample with 200,000 to 300,000 distinct CDR3 sequences, around 45% of them seen once.

Study-level findings and limits: The model flagged ophthalmopathy progression at approximately 70% sensitivity and 72.22% specificity. In blood appeared most of the expanded thyroid clonotypes whose frequency exceeded 0.001.

The sequenced sample consisted of peripheral blood. The chain uses TRBV20-1 and TRBJ1-1; no clear D. The receptor's source is an adult man with Graves' ophthalmopathy. This CDR3 is CSAREDGNTEAFF. The CDR3 bases are TGCAGTGCTAGAGAGGACGGGAACACTGAAGCTTTCTTT.